This TCR beta chain was sequenced for a study of identical twins. TCRdb called the 5' RACE reads again in MiXCR, with one record for every CDR3 protein. The data contain more than 400,000 distinct CDR3 sequences, roughly 15% of them singletons. Each donor was a healthy Caucasian. Trimming removed 6 bases from V and 6 bases from J; junction bases left unmatched: 7. The CDR3 covers 13 residues. Germline V CDR1 and CDR2: SEHNR, FQNEAQ (reference sequence). The sample was also reused in another study, on yellow fever vaccine responses in identical twins.

This chain links TRBV7-9 with TRBJ1-2, with TRBD1 identical over 7 bases. Sample: CD4+ T cells sorted from blood. This TCR was sampled from a woman aged 18 to 35 in good health. CDR3 DNA: TGTGCCAGCAGGCCGACAGGGAATCATGGCTACACCTTC. It translates to CASRPTGNHGYTF.